This T cell receptor beta chain is from a study of regulatory T cells in long-lasting Graves disease. This clonotype was found a few times. CDR3-region Arm-PCR and iRepertoire HTBI primers produced the TCR beta libraries. TCRdb independently ran MiXCR on the multiplex PCR reads; one entry per CDR3 protein. In the table there are about 530,000 distinct CDR3 sequences, about 16% of which are singletons. This CDR3 has 14 amino acids. The V gene lost 3 bases and the J gene lost 5 bases, with 13 bases spanning the gap. Stated time point: newly diagnosed GD, antithyroid drugs for less than 3 months. PBMC RNA was the source of the TCR library. These data were also filed under a second study, of T cells in Graves' hyperthyroidism and ophthalmopathy.

This rearrangement joins TRBV12-3 or TRBV12-4 to TRBJ2-5; D ambiguous. The TCR originated in a woman aged 35-65 years with Graves disease. The source was peripheral blood mononuclear cells (PBMCs), collected at new diagnosis, from a patient treated with antithyroid drugs. The CDR3 region is CASSLMSGPETQYF. DNA for the CDR3: TGTGCCAGCAGTTTGATGAGTGGACCGGAGACCCAGTACTTC.